This T cell receptor (beta chain) was recovered during a study of OX40 agonist ivuxolimab in advanced cancers. At the level of the study: Previous treatment with anti-PD-1, anti-PD-L1 or anti-CTLA-4 therapy was allowed; 40% had received some.

Method: immunoSEQ multiplex PCR; TCRdb's copy keeps in-frame clones and lacks some. The top ten clones hold 20% to 25% of a sample with around 26,000 clones, 80% to 85% of them seen once. CDR3 length equals 13 residues. Germline CDR1 is SEHNR and CDR2 is FQNEAQ (reference sequence). Trimming left V 3 bases short and J 4 bases short, with 9 bases between. The TCR sequence derives from an adult with an advanced solid tumor such as melanoma, head and neck, liver or kidney cancer. The sequencing used CD4+ or CD8+ T cells sorted from blood, collected in a trial of the OX40 agonist ivuxolimab. The chain is built from TRBV7-9 and TRBJ2-5; tentatively, D is TRBD2 (5 bases). The CDR3 reads CASSFEGSETQYF. The CDR3 DNA is TGTGCCAGCAGCTTCGAGGGTTCAGAGACCCAGTACTTC. Combining the CDR3 with reference TRBV7-9 and TRBJ2-5 gives the whole variable domain DTGVSQNPRHKITKRGQNVTFRCDPISEHNRLYWYRQTLGQGPEFLTYFQNEAQLEKSRLLSDRFSAERPKGSFSTLEIQRTEQGDSAMYLCASSFEGSETQYFGPGTRLLVL.